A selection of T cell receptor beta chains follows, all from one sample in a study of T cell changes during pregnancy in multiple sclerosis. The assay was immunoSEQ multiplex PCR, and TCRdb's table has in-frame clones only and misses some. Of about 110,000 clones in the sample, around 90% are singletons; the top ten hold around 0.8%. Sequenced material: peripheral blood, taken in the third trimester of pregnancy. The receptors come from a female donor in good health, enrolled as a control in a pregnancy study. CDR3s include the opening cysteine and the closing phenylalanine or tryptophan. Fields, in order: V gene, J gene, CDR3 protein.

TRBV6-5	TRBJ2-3	CASSYTGSLDTQYF
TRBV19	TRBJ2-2	CASSMGQGLTGELFF
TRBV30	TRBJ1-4	CAWTLQGSEKLFF
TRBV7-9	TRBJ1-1	CASSLQGGGTEAFF
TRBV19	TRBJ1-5	CASNGVNQPQHF
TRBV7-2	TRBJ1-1	CASRDTSTEAFF
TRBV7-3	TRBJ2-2	CASSLRPGQGIGELFF
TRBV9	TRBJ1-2	CASSVGARTGGGYGYTF
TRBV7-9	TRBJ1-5	CASSLDIGTGDQPQHF
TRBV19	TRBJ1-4	CASSGQPTNEKLFF
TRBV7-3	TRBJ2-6	CASSPTPSGGAGGANVLTF
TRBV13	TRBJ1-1	CASRPPETGQNTEAFF
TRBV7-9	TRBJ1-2	CASSFSGVEPYGYTF
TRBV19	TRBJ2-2	CASIDGQGAGGELFF
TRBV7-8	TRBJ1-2	CASSRTGQAYGYTF
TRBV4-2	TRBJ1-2	CASSQDRDTANYGYTF
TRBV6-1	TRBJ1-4	CASSVRTGKFSPNEKLFF
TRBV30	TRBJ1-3	CAWSVLTPNTIYF
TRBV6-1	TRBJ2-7	CASSPDSSYEQYF
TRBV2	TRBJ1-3	CAKDRGLEGNTIYF
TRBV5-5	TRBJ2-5	CASRKRGQETQYF
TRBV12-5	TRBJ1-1	CASGLGTGMNTEAFF
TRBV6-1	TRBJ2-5	CAAKQGATEETQYF
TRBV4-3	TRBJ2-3	CASSQDLGEGGVGQYF
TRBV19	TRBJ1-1	CASATGVNTEAFF
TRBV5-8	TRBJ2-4	CASSLTKRELVTIQYF
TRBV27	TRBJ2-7	CASSLDTDYEQYF
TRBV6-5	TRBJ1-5	CASSFDRKGNQPQHF
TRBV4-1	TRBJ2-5	CASSQGGGEETQYF
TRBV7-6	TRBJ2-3	CASSGGTTDTQYF
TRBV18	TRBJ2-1	CASSGTGKNEQFF
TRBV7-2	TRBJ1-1	CASSLSAGLGTEAFF
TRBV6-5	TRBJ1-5	CASSYAGSNQPQHF
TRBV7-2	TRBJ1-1	CASSRTLGTGGEAFF
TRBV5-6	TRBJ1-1	CASSFQGEAFF
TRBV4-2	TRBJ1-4	CASSQDPGRVHEKLFF
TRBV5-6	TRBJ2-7	CASSLPGQREQYF
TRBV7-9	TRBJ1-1	CASSLRDIVTEAFF